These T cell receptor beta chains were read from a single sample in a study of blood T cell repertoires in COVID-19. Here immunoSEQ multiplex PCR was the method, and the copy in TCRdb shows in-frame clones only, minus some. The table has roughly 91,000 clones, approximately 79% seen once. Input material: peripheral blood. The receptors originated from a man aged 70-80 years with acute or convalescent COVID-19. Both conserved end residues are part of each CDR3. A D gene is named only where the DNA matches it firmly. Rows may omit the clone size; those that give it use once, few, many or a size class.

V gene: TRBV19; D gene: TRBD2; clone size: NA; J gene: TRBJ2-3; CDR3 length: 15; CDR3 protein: CASRSSGGATDTQYF; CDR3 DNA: TGTGCCAGTAGAAGTAGCGGGGGGGCCACAGATACGCAGTATTTT
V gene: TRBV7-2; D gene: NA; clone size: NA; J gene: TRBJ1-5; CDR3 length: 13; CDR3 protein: CASSLGRNQPQHF; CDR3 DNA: TGTGCCAGCAGCTTAGGCAGGAATCAGCCCCAGCATTTT
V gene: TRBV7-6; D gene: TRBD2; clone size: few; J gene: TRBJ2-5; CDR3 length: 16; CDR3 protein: CASSSSAGLAQETQYF; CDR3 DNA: TGTGCCAGCAGCTCCTCCGCGGGACTAGCCCAAGAGACCCAGTACTTC
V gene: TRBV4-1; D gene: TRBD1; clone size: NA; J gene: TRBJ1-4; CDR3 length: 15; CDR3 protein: CASSPDRGFNEKLFF; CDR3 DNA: TGCGCCAGCAGCCCGGACAGGGGATTTAATGAAAAACTGTTTTTT
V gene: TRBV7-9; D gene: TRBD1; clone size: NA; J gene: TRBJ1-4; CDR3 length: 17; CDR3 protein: CASSSGQGALGNEKLFF; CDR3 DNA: TGTGCCAGCAGCTCTGGACAGGGGGCGCTGGGTAATGAAAAACTGTTTTTT
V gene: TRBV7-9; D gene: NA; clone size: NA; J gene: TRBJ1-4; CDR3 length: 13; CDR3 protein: CASSVTGSEKLFF; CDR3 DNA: TGTGCCAGCAGCGTTACAGGATCCGAAAAACTGTTTTTT
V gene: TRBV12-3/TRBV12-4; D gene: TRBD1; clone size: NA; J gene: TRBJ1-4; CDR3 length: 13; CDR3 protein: CASSNRGDEKLFF; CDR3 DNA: TGTGCCAGCAGCAACAGGGGAGATGAAAAACTGTTTTTT
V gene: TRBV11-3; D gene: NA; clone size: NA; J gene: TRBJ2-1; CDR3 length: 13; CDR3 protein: CASSSSSYNEQFF; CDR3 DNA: TGTGCCAGCAGTTCGAGCTCCTACAATGAGCAGTTCTTC
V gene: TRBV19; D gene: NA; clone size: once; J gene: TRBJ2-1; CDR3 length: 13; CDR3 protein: CASSMGHYNEQFF; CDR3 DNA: TGTGCCAGTAGTATGGGACATTACAATGAGCAGTTCTTC
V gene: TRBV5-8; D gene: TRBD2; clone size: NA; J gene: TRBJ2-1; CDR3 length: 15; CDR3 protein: CASSLGLAGNNEQFF; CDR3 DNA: TGTGCCAGCAGCCTGGGACTAGCGGGGAACAATGAGCAGTTCTTC
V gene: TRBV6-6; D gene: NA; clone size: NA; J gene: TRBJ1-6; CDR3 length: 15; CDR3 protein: CASRERFTYNSPLHF; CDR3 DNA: TGTGCCAGCAGAGAGCGATTCACCTATAATTCACCCCTCCACTTT
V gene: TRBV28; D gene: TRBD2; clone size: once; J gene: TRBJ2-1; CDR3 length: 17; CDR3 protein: CASSSHRKRGAYNEQFF; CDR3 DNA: TGTGCCAGCAGTTCGCACCGAAAGCGGGGGGCCTACAATGAGCAGTTCTTC
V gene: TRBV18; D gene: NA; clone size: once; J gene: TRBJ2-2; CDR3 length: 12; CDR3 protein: CASSLAAGELFF; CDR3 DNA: TGTGCCAGCTCACTAGCGGCCGGGGAGCTGTTTTTT
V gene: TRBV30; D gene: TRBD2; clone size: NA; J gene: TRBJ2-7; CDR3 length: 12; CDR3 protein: CAWRSSGGRQYF; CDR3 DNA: TGTGCCTGGAGGAGTAGCGGGGGACGGCAGTACTTC
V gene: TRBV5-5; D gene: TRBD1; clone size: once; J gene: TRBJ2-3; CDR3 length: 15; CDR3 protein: CASTLQGVITDTQYF; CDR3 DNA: TGTGCCAGCACCTTACAGGGGGTCATCACAGATACGCAGTATTTT
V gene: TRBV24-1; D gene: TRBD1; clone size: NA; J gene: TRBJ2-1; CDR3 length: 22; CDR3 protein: CATSDPIPRGTGGARSYNEQFF; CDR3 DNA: TGTGCCACCAGTGATCCTATCCCCCGCGGGACAGGGGGTGCAAGGTCCTACAATGAGCAGTTCTTC
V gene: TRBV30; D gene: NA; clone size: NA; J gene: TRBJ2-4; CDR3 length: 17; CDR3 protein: CAWSLGGAAVGKNIQYF; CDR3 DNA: TGTGCCTGGAGTCTGGGGGGGGCAGCGGTCGGGAAAAACATTCAGTACTTC
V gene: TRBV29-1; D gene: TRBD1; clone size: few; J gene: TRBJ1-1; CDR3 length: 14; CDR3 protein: CSVDTGQGLTEAFF; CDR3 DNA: TGCAGCGTTGATACAGGACAGGGACTCACTGAAGCTTTCTTT